A selection of T cell receptor beta chains follows, all from one sample in a study of early T cells in non-severe SARS-CoV-2 infection. TCRdb reprocessed the 5' RACE reads via MiXCR and lists one record per CDR3 protein. The sample has over 90,000 distinct CDR3 sequences; 10% to 15% are singletons. The input for sequencing was whole blood, taken at baseline. The origin of the receptors is an adult who was a healthcare worker with PCR-confirmed SARS-CoV-2 infection or an uninfected control (not recorded which). The CDR3 runs from the conserved cysteine through the conserved F or W. D genes are given only for firm matches. Expanded clones are given a class, and other clones once, few, many or no size at all.

D | J | size | V | DNA | CDR3
- | TRBJ2-7 | - | TRBV5-1 | TGCGCCAGCAGCCTCCGTTTGTTGAGCACGGACTACGAGCAGTACTTC | CASSLRLLSTDYEQYF
TRBD2 | TRBJ2-7 | few | TRBV7-9 | TGTGCCAGCAGCCCCTGGACTAGCGCCTCCTACGAGCAGTACTTC | CASSPWTSASYEQYF
TRBD1 | TRBJ1-5 | - | TRBV7-2 | TGTGCCAGCAGCTTTGCCGGGACAGGGGTTAGCAATCAGCCCCAGCATTTT | CASSFAGTGVSNQPQHF
- | TRBJ1-6 | - | TRBV15 | TGTGCCACCAGCAGAGACCCGGGGGGACTCAGCTCCTATAATTCACCCCTCCACTTT | CATSRDPGGLSSYNSPLHF
- | TRBJ1-4 | - | TRBV11-2 | TGTGCCAGCGAACTCAGTCCGGGACACGTCAATGAAAAACTGTTTTTT | CASELSPGHVNEKLFF
TRBD1 | TRBJ2-7 | - | TRBV25-1 | TGTGCCAGCAGATCAAGGGGGCCCTCCTACGAGCAGTACTTC | CASRSRGPSYEQYF
- | TRBJ2-3 | - | TRBV7-2 | TGTGCCAGCAGCGCTGGGCCAATCAGCACAGATACGCAGTATTTT | CASSAGPISTDTQYF
TRBD1 | TRBJ2-7 | - | TRBV6-5 | TGTGCCAGCAGTTCCCCGGGGACAGGGGGCGAGCAGTACTTC | CASSSPGTGGEQYF
- | TRBJ2-1 | many | TRBV7-8 | TGTGCCAGCAGCTCTCGGCGGGTGGGGTCCGGGCAGTTCTTC | CASSSRRVGSGQFF
- | TRBJ1-4 | few | TRBV21-1 | TGTGCCAGCAGCAAATTGGGGGGGCGAGCGGGTGAAAAACTGTTTTTT | CASSKLGGRAGEKLFF
TRBD2 | TRBJ2-4 | - | TRBV12-3/TRBV12-4 | TGTGCCAGCAGTCAAACTAGCGGGAGTAACATTCAGTACTTC | CASSQTSGSNIQYF
- | TRBJ2-1 | - | TRBV11-2 | TGTGCCAGCAACCCTCCACTTAGTGTAGGGGGAACATACAATGAGCAGTTCTTC | CASNPPLSVGGTYNEQFF
TRBD2 | TRBJ2-7 | - | TRBV29-1 | TGCAGCGTTGGGGCTAGCGGGAGACAGTACTTC | CSVGASGRQYF
- | TRBJ2-5 | many | TRBV7-9 | TGTGCCAGCAGCTTAGCGTCATCACAAGAGACCCAGTACTTC | CASSLASSQETQYF
- | TRBJ2-7 | few | TRBV7-2 | TGTGCCAGCAGGCCAACAGGGAAAAAGTCCTACGAGCAGTACTTC | CASRPTGKKSYEQYF